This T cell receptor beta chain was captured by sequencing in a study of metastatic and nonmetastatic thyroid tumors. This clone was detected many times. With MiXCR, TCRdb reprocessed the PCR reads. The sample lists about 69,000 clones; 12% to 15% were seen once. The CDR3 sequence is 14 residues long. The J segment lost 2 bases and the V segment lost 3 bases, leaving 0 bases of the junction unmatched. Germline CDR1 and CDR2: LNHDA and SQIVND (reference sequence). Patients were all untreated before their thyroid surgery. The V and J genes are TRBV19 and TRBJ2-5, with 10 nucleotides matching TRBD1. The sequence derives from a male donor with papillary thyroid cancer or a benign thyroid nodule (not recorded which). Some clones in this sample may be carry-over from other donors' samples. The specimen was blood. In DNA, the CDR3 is TGTGCCAGTAGTATGGACAGGGGGCAAGAGACCCAGTACTTC. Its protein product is CASSMDRGQETQYF.